The next 18 T cell receptor beta chains were all read from a single sample in a study of T cells after yellow fever vaccination. TCRdb processed the 5' RACE reads anew with MiXCR; each CDR3 protein has one entry. The table includes about 30,000 distinct CDR3 sequences, around 4.3% detected once. Sequences were derived from CD8+ T cells sorted from PBMCs, sampled 5 days after the yellow fever booster vaccination. The source is a man younger than 45 who received the YFV17D yellow fever vaccine.

In this sample, this clonotype turned up many times. This chain joins TRBV11-3 and TRBJ2-1, with TRBD2 matching 11 bases. This CDR3 has 16 amino acids. Germline values: CDR1 SGHNT, CDR2 YENEEA. Trimming at V came to 6 bases and at J to 4 bases, leaving 8 bases not matched to a gene. DNA for the CDR3: TGTGCCAGCAGTAATCCCGGGACTAGCGGATACAATGAGCAGTTCTTC. Protein product: CASSNPGTSGYNEQFF.

In this sample, this clonotype turned up many times. For the CDR3, the DNA is TGCAGTACTAACGGAGGTAGCGCATCCTACGAGCAGTACTTC. It is translated as CSTNGGSASYEQYF. The chain has TRBV20-1 and TRBJ2-7; maybe TRBD2 (5 bases). V lost 8 bases and J lost 1, with 18 bases in between. The CDR3 is 14 amino acids. Germline V CDR1 and CDR2: DFQATT, SNEGSKA (reference sequence).

This clonotype was picked up many times. The rearrangement links TRBV15 to TRBJ2-7; 7 nucleotides match TRBD1. The V gene's germline CDR1 is LNHNV and CDR2 YYDKDF (reference sequence). The CDR3 has 16 residues. J lost 3 bases, V lost 0 bases, and 8 bases had no gene match. CDR3 sequence reads: CATSREAETGNYEQYF. The CDR3, as DNA: TGTGCCACCAGCAGAGAGGCTGAGACAGGGAACTACGAGCAGTACTTC.

This clonotype was recorded at least ten times. V is TRBV6-5 and J is TRBJ2-5; TRBD2 aligns across 12 bases. Germline lookup yields CDR1 MNHEY and CDR2 SVGAGI. Germline trimming cut 3 bases from V and 7 bases from J; bases unmatched to any gene: 12. The CDR3 is made up of 17 amino acids. CDR3 in amino acids: CASSYTTSGSLEATQYF. CDR3 sequence (DNA): TGTGCCAGCAGTTATACGACTAGCGGGAGTTTGGAAGCGACCCAGTACTTC.

This clonotype was picked up many times. This chain joins TRBV18 and TRBJ2-3; no clear D. This CDR3 region has 17 residues. V lost 4 bases and J lost 6, with 23 bases in between. CDR1 and CDR2 from the germline V gene are KGHSH and LQKENI. CDR3 protein: CASSLGENGGNLDTQYF. The CDR3 DNA sequence: TGTGCCAGCTCACTGGGCGAAAACGGCGGCAATCTCGATACGCAGTATTTT.

This clonotype came up many times. The rearrangement joins TRBV19 to TRBJ2-1; D may be TRBD2 (6 bases). V lost 4 bases and J lost 10, with 23 bases in between. The CDR3 has 16 residues. CDR1 and CDR2 from the germline V gene are LNHDA and SQIVND (reference sequence). The CDR3 nucleotides read TGTGCCAGTAGTAACCCTCGGGACTCAAATCGGTACGAGCAGTTCTTC. This encodes CASSNPRDSNRYEQFF.

This clonotype was recorded at least ten times. The chain combines TRBV6-5 with TRBJ2-3; possible D gene TRBD1, 6 bases. With 2 bases removed from V and 0 bases from J, the gap between germline ends came to 12 bases. Looked up from germline, CDR1 is MNHEY and CDR2 is SVGAGI. The CDR3 runs to 16 residues. The CDR3 DNA sequence: TGTGCCAGCAGTTACGACCGGGACACGAGCACAGATACGCAGTATTTT. This sequence encodes CASSYDRDTSTDTQYF.

This clonotype was seen at least ten times. This chain joins TRBV5-1 and TRBJ1-6; D not resolved. Germline V lookup: CDR1 SGHRS, CDR2 YFSETQ. This CDR3 has 14 amino acids. The V end lost 2 bases, the J end lost 7 bases, and 10 bases lay between the germline ends. The CDR3 coding sequence is TGCGCCAGCAGCTTACTGGAGACAAATTCACCCCTCCACTTT. It yields the protein CASSLLETNSPLHF.

In this sample, this clonotype is large. The V call is TRBV13, the J call TRBJ1-1; TRBD1 aligns across 7 bases. Germline V gene sequence: CDR1 PRHDT, CDR2 FYEKMQ (reference sequence). The CDR3 is 13 amino acids. V dropped 0 bases and J dropped 5; count of bases not matched to a gene: 0. CDR3 sequence: CASSLGTGTEAFF. DNA of the CDR3: TGTGCCAGCAGCTTAGGGACAGGGACTGAAGCTTTCTTT.

This clonotype has a count of ten or more. The gene calls are TRBV4-1 and TRBJ1-4, with D possibly TRBD1 on 5 matching bases. The V end lost 0 bases, the J end lost 3 bases, and 11 bases lay between the germline ends. Per the germline V gene, CDR1 is MGHRA and CDR2 is YSYEKL. This CDR3 is 16 amino acids long. The CDR3 bases are TGCGCCAGCAGCCAAGACTTGGGGGACCCTAATGAAAAACTGTTTTTT. It specifies CASSQDLGDPNEKLFF.

This clonotype was detected ten times or more. This chain connects TRBV28 to TRBJ2-3; tentatively, D is TRBD2 (5 bases). V was shortened by 3 bases and J by 5 bases, with 12 bases between the two germline ends. The CDR3 runs to 14 residues. Germline V gene lookup returns CDR1 MDHEN and CDR2 SYDVKM. The CDR3 DNA is TGTGCCAGCAGTTTGGATAGCGCGGGAGATACGCAGTATTTT. Its translation: CASSLDSAGDTQYF.

The table lists this clonotype with many counts. The gene calls are TRBV14 and TRBJ2-1; D might be TRBD1 or TRBD2, each matching 5 bases. The V gene lost 0 bases and the J gene lost 7 bases, with 7 bases spanning the gap. The CDR3 loop spans 13 amino acids. The germline gives CDR1 SGHDN, CDR2 FVKESK. CDR3: CASSQDGGNEQFF. The CDR3 DNA sequence: TGTGCCAGCAGCCAAGATGGGGGAAATGAGCAGTTCTTC.

This clonotype was recorded at least ten times. J is TRBJ2-7 and V is TRBV30, with TRBD2 matching over 8 bases. This CDR3 spans 13 amino acids. Germline trimming cut 0 bases from V and 10 bases from J; bases unmatched to any gene: 8. Germline V lookup: CDR1 GTSNPN, CDR2 SVGIG (reference sequence). The CDR3 DNA is TGTGCCTGGAGTGTAGGTGGCGGGAGGTTTCAGTACTTC. It codes for CAWSVGGGRFQYF. The complete variable domain, with remaining parts taken from reference TRBV30 and TRBJ2-7, reads SQTIHQWPATLVQPVGSPLSLECTVEGTSNPNLYWYRQAAGRGLQLLFYSVGIGQISSEVPQNLSASRPQDRQFILSSKKLLLSDSGFYLCAWSVGGGRFQYFGPGTRLTVT.

This clonotype occurred many times. V and J are TRBV4-3 and TRBJ2-1; the D call may be TRBD1 or TRBD2 (5 bases each). Germline-derived CDR1 and CDR2 are LGHNA and YSLEER. Trimming took off 4 bases at V and 1 base at J, with 11 bases between the two ends. This CDR3 spans 15 amino acids. The CDR3 nucleotides read TGCGCCAGCAGCCCTCGGGGCGGGTCCTACAATGAGCAGTTCTTC. Translation gives CASSPRGGSYNEQFF.

The table lists this clonotype with a few counts. This chain links TRBV6-5 with TRBJ2-7; TRBD1 agrees at 7 bases. Germline V CDR1 and CDR2: MNHEY, SVGAGI. Trimming removed 5 bases from V and 2 bases from J; junction bases left unmatched: 6. CDR3 size: 14 residues. CDR3 residues: CASSQGVGAYEQYF. CDR3 sequence (DNA): TGTGCCAGCAGTCAGGGGGTTGGGGCCTACGAGCAGTACTTC.

In its sample, this clonotype was seen many times. The chain uses TRBV6-6 and TRBJ2-5; D ambiguous. Germline V gene lookup returns CDR1 MNHNY and CDR2 SVGAGI (reference sequence). The CDR3 sequence is 12 residues long. Trimming took 4 bases from V and 5 from J, leaving 8 bases between them. CDR3 nucleotide sequence: TGTGCCAGCAGTTCTCCCCGTGAGACCCAGTACTTC. The encoded protein is CASSSPRETQYF.

In its sample, this clonotype was seen many times. This sequence joins TRBV27 and TRBJ2-2; TRBD2 agrees at 7 bases. CDR1 and CDR2 (germline): MNHEY, SMNVEV (reference sequence). The V and J ends lost 9 bases and 6 bases, in that order; junction bases with no gene match: 13. The CDR3 sequence is 15 residues long. The CDR3 here is CASQGGRNVPGELFF. CDR3 nucleotide sequence: TGTGCCAGTCAAGGCGGGAGAAATGTCCCCGGGGAGCTGTTTTTT.

In its sample, this clonotype was seen many times. This sequence joins TRBV5-1 and TRBJ2-7; no clear D. Trimming cost V 4 bases and J 2 bases, with 13 bases left between them. This CDR3 has 14 residues. Per the germline V gene, CDR1 is SGHRS and CDR2 is YFSETQ. Written as DNA, the CDR3 is TGCGCCAGCAGCAGGACCCTAGAAGCCTACGAGCAGTACTTC. It translates to CASSRTLEAYEQYF. The full variable domain, its missing parts supplied by reference TRBV5-1 and TRBJ2-7, is KAGVTQTPRYLIKTRGQQVTLSCSPISGHRSVSWYQQTPGQGLQFLFEYFSETQRNKGNFPGRFSGRQFSNSRSEMNVSTLELGDSALYLCASSRTLEAYEQYFGPGTRLTVT.